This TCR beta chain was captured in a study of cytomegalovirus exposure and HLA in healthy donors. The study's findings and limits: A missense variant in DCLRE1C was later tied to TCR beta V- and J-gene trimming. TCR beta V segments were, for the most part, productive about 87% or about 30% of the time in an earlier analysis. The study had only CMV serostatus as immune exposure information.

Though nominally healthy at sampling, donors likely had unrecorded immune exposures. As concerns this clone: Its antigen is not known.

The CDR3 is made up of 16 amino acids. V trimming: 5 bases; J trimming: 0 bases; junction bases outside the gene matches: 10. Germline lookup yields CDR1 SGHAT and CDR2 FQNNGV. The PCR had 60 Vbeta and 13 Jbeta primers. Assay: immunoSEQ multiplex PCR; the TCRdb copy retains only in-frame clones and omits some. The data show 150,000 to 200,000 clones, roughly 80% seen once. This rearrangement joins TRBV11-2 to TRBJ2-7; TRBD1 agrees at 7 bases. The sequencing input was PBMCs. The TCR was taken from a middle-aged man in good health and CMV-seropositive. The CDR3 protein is CASSAVSTGVSYEQYF. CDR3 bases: TGTGCCAGCAGCGCTGTATCCACAGGGGTCTCCTACGAGCAGTACTTC.